These 29 T cell receptor beta chains were all obtained from the same sample, sequenced in a study of regulatory T cells in long-lasting Graves disease. The sample's time point: persistent/refractory GD, antithyroid drugs over 5 years with positive TRAb. RNA extracted from PBMCs served as the sequencing template. Sequencing libraries for TCR beta were prepared with iRepertoire HTBI primers and Arm-PCR of CDR3 regions. TCRdb independently ran MiXCR on the multiplex PCR reads; one entry per CDR3 protein. The sample shows roughly 500,000 distinct CDR3 sequences, approximately 21% of them seen only once. Source: peripheral blood mononuclear cells (PBMCs), taken when the disease was refractory, from a patient treated with antithyroid drugs. The receptor source for this set is a female donor with Graves disease.

This clonotype appeared a few times. The V gene is TRBV28, the J gene TRBJ2-1, with 7 nucleotides matching TRBD2. Germline CDR1 MDHEN, CDR2 SYDVKM. The length of the CDR3 is 12 residues. V lost 7 bases to trimming and J lost 8 bases; unmatched junction nucleotides: 5. The CDR3: CASNLLAHEQFF. CDR3 bases: TGTGCCAGCAACCTACTAGCGCATGAGCAGTTCTTC.

This clonotype has ten or more counts. This chain connects TRBV7-2 to TRBJ1-2; D might be TRBD1 (5 bases). The CDR3 consists of 16 residues. The germline gives CDR1 SGHTA, CDR2 FQGNSA. The ends were cut back, 4 bases at V and 3 bases at J, with 18 bases in the middle. DNA of the CDR3: TGTGCCAGCAGCTCTGGGATCGGGGACGGGGACTATGGCTACACCTTC. This codes for CASSSGIGDGDYGYTF.

This clonotype was detected a few times. The rearrangement uses TRBV2 and TRBJ2-7; maybe TRBD1 (6 bases). The ends were cut back, 1 base at V and 1 base at J, with 8 bases in the middle. Germline-derived CDR1 and CDR2 are SNHLY and FYNNEI. The CDR3 contains 14 residues. Here the CDR3 reads CASSEGTASYEQYF. CDR3 coding DNA: TGTGCCAGCAGTGAAGGGACAGCTTCCTACGAGCAGTACTTC. Using reference TRBV2 and TRBJ2-7 for the parts outside the CDR3, the full variable domain is EPEVTQTPSHQVTQMGQEVILRCVPISNHLYFYWYRQILGQKVEFLVSFYNNEISEKSEIFDDQFSVERPDGSNFTLKIRSTKLEDSAMYFCASSEGTASYEQYFGPGTRLTVT.

In its sample, this clonotype was seen a few times. CDR3 residues: CAWQDRYEQYF. The CDR3 coding sequence is TGTGCCTGGCAAGACAGGTACGAGCAGTACTTC. The rearrangement links TRBV30 to TRBJ2-7; a possible D gene is TRBD1 (6 bases). The CDR3 totals 11 residues. Germline CDR1 reads GTSNPN; CDR2 reads SVGIG (reference sequence). With 5 bases removed from V and 4 bases from J, the gap between germline ends came to 9 bases.

Many counts were recorded for this clonotype. This rearrangement joins TRBV29-1 to TRBJ1-2; unclear D gene. The CDR3 has 12 amino acids. Trimming removed 3 bases from V and 5 bases from J, with 10 bases in between. CDR1 is SQVTM, CDR2 ANQGSEA, per germline. CDR3 amino acids: CSVDRQKYGYTF. The CDR3 region has the DNA TGCAGCGTTGATAGGCAGAAATATGGCTACACCTTC.

V is TRBV9 and J is TRBJ2-5; TRBD2 is a possible D gene (6 bases). V was cut by 0 bases and J by 1 base, with 7 bases left in between. This CDR3 spans 14 amino acids. CDR1 is SGDLS and CDR2 is YYNGEE in the germline V gene. In DNA, the CDR3 is TGTGCCAGCAGCGTAGGGGGGGTCCAAGAGACCCAGTACTTC. Protein: CASSVGGVQETQYF.

This clonotype was seen ten or more times. The chain is built from TRBV7-9 and TRBJ2-5, with 7 positions matching TRBD1. The CDR3 extends over 13 amino acids. The V gene's germline CDR1 is SEHNR and CDR2 FQNEAQ (reference sequence). J lost 1 base, V lost 5 bases, and 1 base had no gene match. Here the CDR3 DNA reads TGTGCCAGCAGCCGGGACAGCCAAGAGACCCAGTACTTC. It encodes CASSRDSQETQYF.

This clonotype was counted only a few times. This rearrangement joins TRBV5-1 to TRBJ1-6, with D possibly being TRBD1 (6 bases). Trimming left V 2 bases short and J 8 bases short, with 11 bases between. This CDR3 is 14 amino acids long. CDR1 and CDR2 (germline): SGHRS, YFSETQ. The chain's CDR3 is CASSLGTTDSPLHF. The CDR3 DNA follows: TGCGCCAGCAGCTTAGGGACAACTGATTCACCCCTCCACTTT.

In its sample, this clonotype was seen a few times. The V call is TRBV28, the J call TRBJ1-5; 10 bases agree with TRBD1. Unmatched junction bases numbered 6, after V lost 6 bases and J lost 4 bases. This CDR3 comprises 15 residues. CDR1 and CDR2 from the germline V gene are MDHEN and SYDVKM. This CDR3 is CASRRSDRGNQPQHF. The CDR3 DNA reads as TGTGCCAGCAGGAGATCGGACAGGGGGAATCAGCCCCAGCATTTT.

The chain carries TRBV10-3 and TRBJ2-4, with a tentative D call TRBD2 (6 bases). Germline values: CDR1 ENHRY, CDR2 SYGVKD. The V gene lost 2 bases and the J gene lost 0 bases, with 8 bases spanning the gap. The CDR3 consists of 15 residues. CDR3 nucleotides: TGTGCCATCAGTGAGGGCGGGGCAGCCAAAAACATTCAGTACTTC. It specifies CAISEGGAAKNIQYF.

The CDR3 here is CASGSRSYEQYF. CDR3 nucleotide sequence: TGTGCCAGCGGGAGTAGAAGTTACGAGCAGTACTTC. The chain links TRBV7-9 to TRBJ2-7, with D tentatively TRBD2 (5 bases). Looked up from germline, CDR1 is SEHNR and CDR2 is FQNEAQ (reference sequence). The CDR3 runs 12 residues. V gave up 8 bases and J gave up 4 bases, with 12 bases separating them.

This clonotype was seen a few times. The chain couples TRBV27 to TRBJ1-5; 11 positions agree with TRBD1. Germline assignment: CDR1 MNHEY and CDR2 SMNVEV (reference sequence). The V segment lost 5 bases and the J segment 6 bases; nucleotides outside the gene matches: 9. The CDR3 contains 16 residues. CDR3 bases: TGTGCCAGCAGTCCGCTAGGCGGACAGGGGGCTCAGCCCCAGCATTTT. It translates to CASSPLGGQGAQPQHF.

This clonotype was detected a few times. This chain uses TRBV11-2 with TRBJ2-6; TRBD1 matches at 7 bases. Germline CDR1 and CDR2: SGHAT and FQNNGV. J was trimmed by 1 base and V by 6 bases; bases with no gene match: 6. The CDR3 is 16 residues long. Here the CDR3 DNA reads TGTGCCAGCAGACACCTACAGGGGTCTGGGGCCAACGTCCTGACTTTC. Translated, it gives CASRHLQGSGANVLTF.

This clonotype was seen ten or more times. This chain connects TRBV2 to TRBJ1-2, with D possibly being TRBD1 (5 bases). The CDR3 length is 14 residues. Germline V gene data show CDR1 as SNHLY and CDR2 as FYNNEI. V gave up 3 bases and J gave up 6 bases, with 14 bases separating them. CDR3 in DNA: TGTGCCAGCAGTGATCAGGGCCAAGGGGATGGCTACACCTTC. As protein: CASSDQGQGDGYTF.

This clonotype occurred many times. Written as DNA, the CDR3 is TGTGCCACCAGTGATTCACCGGGACAGGGCACCTACGAGCAGTACTTC. It codes for CATSDSPGQGTYEQYF. This chain links TRBV24-1 with TRBJ2-7, with 9 bases aligning to TRBD1. The CDR3 has 16 amino acids. CDR1 and CDR2 (germline): KGHDR, SFDVKD. V shed 2 bases, J shed 2 bases, and the junction held 6 bases outside the gene matches.

This clonotype came up many times. This chain links TRBV28 with TRBJ2-7; D remains unclear. Trimming cost V 2 bases and J 3 bases, with 14 bases left between them. Germline V lookup: CDR1 MDHEN, CDR2 SYDVKM. The CDR3 is made up of 15 amino acids. The CDR3 protein is CASSLRPPVGYEQYF. In DNA form, the CDR3 reads TGTGCCAGCAGTTTACGGCCACCGGTAGGCTACGAGCAGTACTTC.

This clonotype was counted between two and nine times. J is TRBJ1-2 and V is TRBV3-1, with a possible D match to TRBD1 (6 bases). Trimming took off 4 bases at V and 6 bases at J, with 18 bases between the two ends. The CDR3 is 15 amino acids. Germline V CDR1 and CDR2: LGHDT, YNNKEL (reference sequence). CDR3 region: CASSRSATGADGYTF. The CDR3 DNA is TGTGCCAGCAGCCGTTCGGCTACGGGGGCCGATGGCTACACCTTC.

This clonotype has a handful of counts. The chain has TRBV6-1 and TRBJ2-2; D ambiguous. The CDR3 extends over 13 amino acids. Germline V gene sequence: CDR1 MNHNS, CDR2 SASEGT. Trimming shortened V by 7 bases and J by 0 bases, and 6 bases separated the two germline ends. The CDR3 is CASIPTNTGELFF. CDR3 coding DNA: TGTGCCAGCATCCCCACGAACACCGGGGAGCTGTTTTTT.

The chain employs TRBV29-1 and TRBJ2-5; 11 bases fit TRBD2. Germline loops: CDR1 SQVTM, CDR2 ANQGSEA. V lost 6 bases, J lost 3 bases, and 3 bases stayed unmatched. The CDR3 loop spans 13 amino acids. This CDR3 is CSVAGLAEETQYF. In nucleotides, the CDR3 is TGCAGCGTCGCGGGACTAGCGGAAGAGACCCAGTACTTC.

The chain joins TRBV20-1 to TRBJ2-7; D may be TRBD1 (8 bases). The V and J ends lost 6 bases and 3 bases respectively, with 18 bases between them. In germline, CDR1 is DFQATT, CDR2 SNEGSKA (reference sequence). The CDR3 has 14 amino acids. CDR3 in DNA: TGCAGTGCCCTGGGGGGGACAGGAGACTACGAGCAGTACTTC. It codes for CSALGGTGDYEQYF.

The chain links TRBV13 to TRBJ2-7, with a possible D match to TRBD2 (5 bases). Trimming stripped 0 bases from V and 7 bases from J, with 16 bases between. From germline, CDR1 is PRHDT and CDR2 FYEKMQ (reference sequence). This CDR3 region has 15 residues. This CDR3 reads CASSLGKEPGSEQYF. The DNA of the CDR3 is TGTGCCAGCAGCTTAGGCAAGGAACCTGGGAGTGAGCAGTACTTC. Drawing the rest from reference TRBV13 and TRBJ2-7, the complete variable domain is AAGVIQSPRHLIKEKRETATLKCYPIPRHDTVYWYQQGPGQDPQFLISFYEKMQSDKGSIPDRFSAQQFSDYHSELNMSSLELGDSALYFCASSLGKEPGSEQYFGPGTRLTVT.

The chain has TRBV28 and TRBJ2-1; 7 bases map to TRBD2. Trimming cost V 8 bases and J 0 bases; bases outside gene matches: 4. The CDR3 runs to 14 residues. Germline loops: CDR1 MDHEN, CDR2 SYDVKM. CDR3 loop: CASVSGSSYNEQFF. CDR3 DNA: TGTGCCAGCGTTAGCGGGTCCTCCTACAATGAGCAGTTCTTC. The full variable domain, with the rest looked up from reference TRBV28 and TRBJ2-1, is DVKVTQSSRYLVKRTGEKVFLECVQDMDHENMFWYRQDPGLGLRLIYFSYDVKMKEKGDIPEGYSVSREKKERFSLILESASTNQTSMYLCASVSGSSYNEQFFGPGTRLTVL.

The table lists this clonotype with many counts. The gene calls are TRBV5-6 and TRBJ2-5; D unclear. V lost 0 bases and J lost 2, with 8 bases in between. Germline V gene data show CDR1 as SGHDT and CDR2 as YYEEEE. The CDR3 consists of 14 residues. The CDR3 DNA reads as TGTGCCAGCAGCTTGGACGTCGGACAAGAGACCCAGTACTTC. Residues: CASSLDVGQETQYF.

The chain carries TRBV7-9 and TRBJ2-7; D gene uncertain. Germline CDR1 SEHNR, CDR2 FQNEAQ (reference sequence). The CDR3 is 14 amino acids. V was shortened by 1 base and J by 5 bases, with 12 bases between the two germline ends. In nucleotides, the CDR3 is TGTGCCAGCAGCTTAGGGATAGGGCGCCACGAGCAGTACTTC. It encodes CASSLGIGRHEQYF.

The chain carries TRBV20-1 and TRBJ2-5, with 8 bases identical to TRBD2. The CDR3 covers 15 residues. CDR1 is DFQATT, CDR2 SNEGSKA, per germline (reference sequence). The CDR3 sequence: CSLSGRGVGQETQYF. The CDR3 region has the DNA TGCTCCCTCTCTGGGCGGGGGGTAGGCCAAGAGACCCAGTACTTC.

The genes are TRBV30 and TRBJ1-2, with a possible D match to TRBD1 (5 bases). The CDR3 loop spans 13 amino acids. Trimming shortened V by 4 bases and J by 3 bases, and 12 bases separated the two germline ends. In germline, CDR1 is GTSNPN, CDR2 SVGIG (reference sequence). CDR3 in DNA: TGTGCCTGGACATACGGGACTGACTATGGCTACACCTTC. Amino acids: CAWTYGTDYGYTF.

This clonotype was observed many times. V usage is TRBV10-3 and J usage is TRBJ1-4, with 8 bases lining up with TRBD1. CDR1 ENHRY and CDR2 SYGVKD come from the germline V gene. Losses at the gene ends were 9 bases for V and 7 bases for J; bases not matched to a gene: 1. This CDR3 region has 11 residues. The CDR3 sequence: CAMGTGEKLFF. The CDR3 region has the DNA TGTGCCATGGGGACAGGTGAAAAACTGTTTTTT.

This clonotype was recorded many times. This sequence joins TRBV3-1 and TRBJ1-1; the D is unclear. V was cut by 3 bases and J by 3 bases, with 8 bases left in between. Germline CDR1 and CDR2: LGHDT and YNNKEL (reference sequence). This CDR3 comprises 13 residues. The CDR3: CASSQQQDTEAFF. CDR3 DNA sequence: TGTGCCAGCAGCCAGCAACAAGACACTGAAGCTTTCTTT.

This chain connects TRBV19 to TRBJ2-4; D uncertain. V shed 5 bases and J shed 2 bases, with 4 bases lying between them. This CDR3 comprises 12 residues. Looked up from germline, CDR1 is LNHDA and CDR2 is SQIVND (reference sequence). This CDR3 reads CASSSTKNIQYF. CDR3 bases: TGTGCCAGTAGTTCTACCAAAAACATTCAGTACTTC.